Described below is a single T cell receptor beta chain sequence and its context. Its antigen is unidentified. Tens of thousands of T cell genomes, or 200 ng DNA, went into the sorted-subset replicate PCRs. The assay was immunoSEQ multiplex PCR, and TCRdb's table has in-frame clones only and misses some. This table holds around 1.6 million clones, approximately 98% found once. Germline V gene data show CDR1 as MGHRA and CDR2 as YSYEKL. The length of the CDR3 is 13 residues. Deletions cut 2 bases from V and 0 bases from J, with 4 bases between. These data come from a study of shared clonotypes between healthy human individuals. For the study at large: The donor group consisted of two women and a few men, aged 18 to 49.

Whole-study results and caveats: Shared across several donors were approximately 5% of the naive CD4 clonotypes. Blood was the only sampled material, and tissue repertoires likely differ.

The chain carries TRBV4-1 and TRBJ1-2; the D is unclear. The sequence was collected from a man under 40 in good health. The material sequenced was naive CD4+ T cells sorted from blood. The subset is: CD45RA+ positively selected. DNA of the CDR3: TGCGCCAGCAGCCAACAGGCTAACTATGGCTACACCTTC. Its translation is CASSQQANYGYTF.